The TCR beta chain under discussion was sequenced for a study of T-cell memory formation after mild COVID-19. Study information: For the most part, TCR clusters were specific to one donor. Study outcomes and limitations: Second-wave clones reaching peak frequency on day 37 lacked confirmed SARS-CoV-2 specificity. Clones that got smaller from day 15 to 85 had even CD4/CD8, while clones growing later tipped toward CD4+.

This clonotype was picked up a small number of times. Its specificity is not known. The CDR3 consists of 11 residues. The germline V and J ends were trimmed by 2 bases and 5 bases, with 7 bases remaining between them. Germline CDR1 and CDR2: GTSNPN and SVGIG (reference sequence). A 5'RACE reaction primed in the constant segment made cDNA libraries of TCR alpha and TCR beta, and these carried sample barcodes and UMIs. Each CDR3 protein gets one entry after TCRdb re-called the 5' RACE reads with MiXCR. There are approximately 350,000 distinct CDR3 sequences in the sample; roughly 14% occur only once, and roughly a fifth lies in the top ten.

The receptor was isolated from a man younger than 30 who had mild COVID-19 (a few samples of this study predate the infection). Cell type and time point are not known. Specimen: PBMCs or a T cell subset sorted from them (not recorded which). J is TRBJ2-7 and V is TRBV30; D is uncertain. The CDR3 reads CAWSRSNEQYF. CDR3 sequence (DNA): TGTGCCTGGAGTCGATCCAACGAGCAGTACTTC. The complete variable domain, with remaining parts taken from reference TRBV30 and TRBJ2-7, reads SQTIHQWPATLVQPVGSPLSLECTVEGTSNPNLYWYRQAAGRGLQLLFYSVGIGQISSEVPQNLSASRPQDRQFILSSKKLLLSDSGFYLCAWSRSNEQYFGPGTRLTVT.